This T cell receptor (beta chain) was identified during a study of neurological immune-mediated disorders. Overall study findings and caveats: The greatest TCR clonal expansion appeared in HTLV-1-associated myelopathy and the smallest, falling below healthy controls, in multiple sclerosis.

This clonotype showed up just a few times. What it binds is not known. For the unsorted libraries, 2 million PBMCs stored at -80 C served as input. TCRdb recomputed calls from the 5' RACE reads with MiXCR, one row per CDR3 protein. The sample has 60,000 to 85,000 distinct CDR3 sequences; 4.5% to 6.5% are singletons. The germline gives CDR1 SGHRS, CDR2 YFSETQ. Trimming removed 4 bases from V and 5 bases from J; junction bases left unmatched: 10. The CDR3 is 15 residues long. The chain carries TRBV5-1 and TRBJ2-5; 8 bases fit TRBD1. The sequencing input was PBMCs. The receptor was derived from a woman aged 30 to 39 with multiple sclerosis. CDR3 in DNA: TGCGCCAGCAGCAACGGACAGGGAGTTTTGGAGACCCAGTACTTC. Translating it yields CASSNGQGVLETQYF.